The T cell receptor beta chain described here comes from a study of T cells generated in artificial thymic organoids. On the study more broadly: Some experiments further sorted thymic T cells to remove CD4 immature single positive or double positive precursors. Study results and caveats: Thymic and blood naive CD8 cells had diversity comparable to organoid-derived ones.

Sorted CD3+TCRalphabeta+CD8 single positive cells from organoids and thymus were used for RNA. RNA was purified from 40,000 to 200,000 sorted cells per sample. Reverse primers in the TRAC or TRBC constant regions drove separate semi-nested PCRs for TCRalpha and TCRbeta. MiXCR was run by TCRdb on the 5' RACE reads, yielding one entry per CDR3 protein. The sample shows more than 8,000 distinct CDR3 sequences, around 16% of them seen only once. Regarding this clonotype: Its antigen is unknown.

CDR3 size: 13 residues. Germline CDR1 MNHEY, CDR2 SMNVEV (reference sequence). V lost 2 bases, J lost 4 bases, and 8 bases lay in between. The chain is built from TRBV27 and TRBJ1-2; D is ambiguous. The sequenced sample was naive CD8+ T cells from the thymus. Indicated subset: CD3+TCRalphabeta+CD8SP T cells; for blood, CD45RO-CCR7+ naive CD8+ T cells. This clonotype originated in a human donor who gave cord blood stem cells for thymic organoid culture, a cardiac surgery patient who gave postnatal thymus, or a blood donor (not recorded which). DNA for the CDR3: TGTGCCAGCAGTTTAATGGGCGGCTATGGCTACACCTTC. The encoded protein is CASSLMGGYGYTF.